This T cell receptor beta chain came from a study of T cell responses to AZD1222 COVID-19 vaccine. Study-level findings and limits: Unmutated variant regions are reportedly targeted by nearly half of spike-specific TCRs. Spike-spanning, vaccine-associated CD4 TCRs were dominant at 160-218 and 743-854. Clonal diversity was possibly underestimated, and white British individuals and females predominated among donors.

Note on this clone: Its antigen is unknown.

The CDR3 sequence is 16 residues long. Germline assignment: CDR1 LNHDA and CDR2 SQIVND (reference sequence). Trimming took 1 base from V and 1 from J, leaving 12 bases between them. Profiling relied on immunoSEQ multiplex PCR, and the TCRdb table lists in-frame clones only, not all of them. The sample contains over 150,000 clones, about 90% of which appear only once. This sequence joins TRBV19 and TRBJ2-3; no definite D call. This receptor was identified in an adult in good health. This material consisted of peripheral blood, taken on day 0 of MenACWY control vaccination. The CDR3 reads CASSIAERLGTDTQYF. The CDR3 DNA reads TGTGCCAGTAGTATAGCGGAGCGCTTAGGCACAGATACGCAGTATTTT.